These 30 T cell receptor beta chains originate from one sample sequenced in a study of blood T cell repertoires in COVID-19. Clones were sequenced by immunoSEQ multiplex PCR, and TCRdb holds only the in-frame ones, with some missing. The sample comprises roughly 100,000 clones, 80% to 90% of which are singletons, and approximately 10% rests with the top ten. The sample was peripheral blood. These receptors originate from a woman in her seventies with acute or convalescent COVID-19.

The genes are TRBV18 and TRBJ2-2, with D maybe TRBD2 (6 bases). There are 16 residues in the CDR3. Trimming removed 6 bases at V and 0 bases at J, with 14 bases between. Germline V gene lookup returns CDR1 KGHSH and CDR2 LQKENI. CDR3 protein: CASSFQRVPNTGELFF. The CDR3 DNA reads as TGTGCCAGCTCCTTCCAGCGGGTCCCGAACACCGGGGAGCTGTTTTTT.

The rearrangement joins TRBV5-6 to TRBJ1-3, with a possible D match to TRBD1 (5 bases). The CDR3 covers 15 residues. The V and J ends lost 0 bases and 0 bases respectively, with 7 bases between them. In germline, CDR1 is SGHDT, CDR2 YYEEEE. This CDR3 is CASSLGGGSGNTIYF. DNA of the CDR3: TGTGCCAGCAGCTTGGGCGGGGGCTCTGGAAACACCATATATTTT.

In DNA form, the CDR3 reads TGTGCCAGCAGTTTATACGTGGGACTAGCCGCCAACAATGAGCAGTTCTTC. It codes for CASSLYVGLAANNEQFF. This chain joins TRBV27 and TRBJ2-1; 9 nucleotides match TRBD2. The ends lost 1 base at V and 5 bases at J; junction bases unmatched: 9. Germline V gives CDR1 MNHEY, CDR2 SMNVEV (reference sequence). The CDR3 has 17 residues.

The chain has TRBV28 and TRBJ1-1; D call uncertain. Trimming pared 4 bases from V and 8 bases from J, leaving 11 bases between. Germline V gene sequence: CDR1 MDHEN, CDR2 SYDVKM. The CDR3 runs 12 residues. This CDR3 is CASSSPAGEAFF. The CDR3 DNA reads TGTGCCAGCAGTTCCCCGGCGGGGGAAGCTTTCTTT.

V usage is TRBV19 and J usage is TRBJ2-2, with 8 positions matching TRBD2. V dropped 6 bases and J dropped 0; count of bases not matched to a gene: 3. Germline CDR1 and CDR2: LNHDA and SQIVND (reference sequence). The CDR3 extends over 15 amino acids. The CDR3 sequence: CASRYSGANTGELFF. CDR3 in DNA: TGTGCCAGTAGATATAGCGGGGCGAACACCGGGGAGCTGTTTTTT.

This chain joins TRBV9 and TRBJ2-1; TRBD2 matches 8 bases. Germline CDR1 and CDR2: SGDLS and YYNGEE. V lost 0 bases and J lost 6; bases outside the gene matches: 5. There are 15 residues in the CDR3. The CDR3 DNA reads TGTGCCAGCAGCGTAGCGGGAGGGCCGGTCAATGAGCAGTTCTTC. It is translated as CASSVAGGPVNEQFF.

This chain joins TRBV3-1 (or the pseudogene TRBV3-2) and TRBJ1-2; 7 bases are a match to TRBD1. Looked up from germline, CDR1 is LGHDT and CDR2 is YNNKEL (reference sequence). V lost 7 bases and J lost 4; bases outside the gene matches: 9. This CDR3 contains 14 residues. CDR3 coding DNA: TGTGCCAGCAAAAGAACAGGGGCGGGCTATGGCTACACCTTC. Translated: CASKRTGAGYGYTF.

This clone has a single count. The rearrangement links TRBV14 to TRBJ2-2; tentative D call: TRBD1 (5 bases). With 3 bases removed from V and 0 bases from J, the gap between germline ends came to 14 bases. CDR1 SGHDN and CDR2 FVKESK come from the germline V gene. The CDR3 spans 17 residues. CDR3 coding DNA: TGTGCCAGCAGCCACGCGGCAGGGATAGCGAACACCGGGGAGCTGTTTTTT. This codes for CASSHAAGIANTGELFF.

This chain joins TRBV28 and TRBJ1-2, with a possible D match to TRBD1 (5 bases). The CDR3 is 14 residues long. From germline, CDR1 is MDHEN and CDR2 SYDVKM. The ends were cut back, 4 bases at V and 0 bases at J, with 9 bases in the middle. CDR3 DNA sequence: TGTGCCAGCAGTTCCTCGGACACTAACTATGGCTACACCTTC. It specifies CASSSSDTNYGYTF.

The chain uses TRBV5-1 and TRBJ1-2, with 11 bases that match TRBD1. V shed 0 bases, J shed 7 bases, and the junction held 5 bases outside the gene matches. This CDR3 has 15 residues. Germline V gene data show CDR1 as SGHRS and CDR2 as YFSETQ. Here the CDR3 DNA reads TGCGCCAGCAGCTTGGATTGGACAGGGGGCCCTGGCTACACCTTC. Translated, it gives CASSLDWTGGPGYTF.

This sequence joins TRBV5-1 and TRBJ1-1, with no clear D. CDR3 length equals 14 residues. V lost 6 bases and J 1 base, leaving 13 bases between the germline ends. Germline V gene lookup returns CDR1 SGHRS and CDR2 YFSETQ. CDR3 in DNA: TGCGCCAGCAAATCTCAGGTCGCGAACACTGAAGCTTTCTTT. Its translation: CASKSQVANTEAFF. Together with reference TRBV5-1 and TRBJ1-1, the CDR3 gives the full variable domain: KAGVTQTPRYLIKTRGQQVTLSCSPISGHRSVSWYQQTPGQGLQFLFEYFSETQRNKGNFPGRFSGRQFSNSRSEMNVSTLELGDSALYLCASKSQVANTEAFFGQGTRLTVV.

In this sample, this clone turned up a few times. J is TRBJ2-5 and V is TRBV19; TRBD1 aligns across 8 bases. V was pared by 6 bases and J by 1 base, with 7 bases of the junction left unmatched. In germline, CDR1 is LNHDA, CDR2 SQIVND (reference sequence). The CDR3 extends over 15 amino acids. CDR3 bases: TGTGCCAGTAGCACACCGGGACAGGTCCAAGAGACCCAGTACTTC. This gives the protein CASSTPGQVQETQYF.

The CDR3 coding sequence is TGTGCCAGCAGAACCGACACGGGGAACTACGAGCAGTACTTC. Translated, it gives CASRTDTGNYEQYF. V usage is TRBV6-5 and J usage is TRBJ2-7, with D tentatively TRBD2 (5 bases). The CDR3 is 14 amino acids. The germline gives CDR1 MNHEY, CDR2 SVGAGI. V was cut by 6 bases and J by 3 bases, with 15 bases left in between.

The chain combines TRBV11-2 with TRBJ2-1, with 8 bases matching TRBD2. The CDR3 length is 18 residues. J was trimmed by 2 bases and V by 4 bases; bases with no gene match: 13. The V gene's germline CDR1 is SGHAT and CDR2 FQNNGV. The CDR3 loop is CASSSPLYGRAAYNEQFF. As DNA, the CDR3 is TGTGCCAGCAGCTCACCCCTCTACGGGAGGGCCGCCTACAATGAGCAGTTCTTC.

The CDR3 protein is CASSLGIGRETQYF. CDR3 DNA: TGCGCCAGCAGCTTGGGAATAGGGAGGGAGACCCAGTACTTC. J is TRBJ2-5 and V is TRBV5-1; perhaps TRBD2 as D (6 bases). The CDR3 runs 14 residues. Germline assignment: CDR1 SGHRS and CDR2 YFSETQ. Trimming took 0 bases from V and 5 from J, leaving 11 bases between them. The whole variable domain, remainder taken from reference TRBV5-1 and TRBJ2-5, is KAGVTQTPRYLIKTRGQQVTLSCSPISGHRSVSWYQQTPGQGLQFLFEYFSETQRNKGNFPGRFSGRQFSNSRSEMNVSTLELGDSALYLCASSLGIGRETQYFGPGTRLLVL.

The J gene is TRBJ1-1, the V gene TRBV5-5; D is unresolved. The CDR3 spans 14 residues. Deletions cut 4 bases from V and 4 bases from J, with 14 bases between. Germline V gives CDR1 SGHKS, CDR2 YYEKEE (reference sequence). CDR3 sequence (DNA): TGTGCCAGCAGCGGGGATGTGGGAGTCACTGAAGCTTTCTTT. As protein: CASSGDVGVTEAFF.

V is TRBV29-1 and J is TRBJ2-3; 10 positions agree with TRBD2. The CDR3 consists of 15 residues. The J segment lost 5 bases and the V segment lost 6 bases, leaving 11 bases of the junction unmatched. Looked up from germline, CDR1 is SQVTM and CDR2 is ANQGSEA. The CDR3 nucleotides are TGCAGCGTGACGGCCCTAGCGGGAGCCGTAGATACGCAGTATTTT. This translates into CSVTALAGAVDTQYF.

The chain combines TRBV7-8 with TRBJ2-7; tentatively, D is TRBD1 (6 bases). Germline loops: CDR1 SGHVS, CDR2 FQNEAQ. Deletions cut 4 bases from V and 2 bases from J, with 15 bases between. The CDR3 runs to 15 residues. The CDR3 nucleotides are TGTGCCAGCAGCTCCCACCGGGACAACCCCTACGAGCAGTACTTC. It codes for CASSSHRDNPYEQYF.

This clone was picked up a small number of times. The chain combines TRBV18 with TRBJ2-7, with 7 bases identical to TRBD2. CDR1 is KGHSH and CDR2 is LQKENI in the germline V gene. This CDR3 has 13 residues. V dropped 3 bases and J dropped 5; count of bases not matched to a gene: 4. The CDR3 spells CASSPGLVNEQYF. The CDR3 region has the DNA TGTGCCAGCTCACCCGGACTAGTGAACGAGCAGTACTTC.

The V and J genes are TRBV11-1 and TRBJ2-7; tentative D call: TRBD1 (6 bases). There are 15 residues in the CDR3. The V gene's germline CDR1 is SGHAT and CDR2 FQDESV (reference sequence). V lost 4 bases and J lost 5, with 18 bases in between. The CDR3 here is CASSSQRGRGHEQYF. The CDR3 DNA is TGTGCCAGCAGCTCCCAGCGTGGCAGGGGCCACGAGCAGTACTTC.

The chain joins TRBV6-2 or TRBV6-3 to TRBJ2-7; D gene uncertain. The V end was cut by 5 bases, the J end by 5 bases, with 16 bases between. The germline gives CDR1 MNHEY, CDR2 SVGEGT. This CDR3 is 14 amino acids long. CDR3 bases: TGTGCCAGCAGTGACCTGACTGGTTACGACGAGCAGTACTTC. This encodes CASSDLTGYDEQYF.

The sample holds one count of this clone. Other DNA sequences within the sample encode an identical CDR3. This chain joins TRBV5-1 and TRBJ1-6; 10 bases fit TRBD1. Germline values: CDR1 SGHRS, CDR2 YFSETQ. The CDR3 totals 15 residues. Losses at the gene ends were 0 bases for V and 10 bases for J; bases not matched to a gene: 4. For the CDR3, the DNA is TGCGCCAGCAGCTTGGGGGGACAGGGGCGCTCACCCCTCCACTTT. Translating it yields CASSLGGQGRSPLHF.

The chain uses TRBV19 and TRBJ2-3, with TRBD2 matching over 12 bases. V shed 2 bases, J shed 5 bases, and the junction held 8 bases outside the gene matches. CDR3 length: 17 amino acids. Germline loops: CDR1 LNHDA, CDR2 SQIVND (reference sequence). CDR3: CASSISTLAGGQDTQYF. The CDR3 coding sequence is TGTGCCAGTAGTATATCCACACTAGCGGGAGGACAAGATACGCAGTATTTT. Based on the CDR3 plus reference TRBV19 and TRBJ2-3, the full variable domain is DGGITQSPKYLFRKEGQNVTLSCEQNLNHDAMYWYRQDPGQGLRLIYYSQIVNDFQKGDIAEGYSVSREKKESFPLTVTSAQKNPTAFYLCASSISTLAGGQDTQYFGPGTRLTVL.

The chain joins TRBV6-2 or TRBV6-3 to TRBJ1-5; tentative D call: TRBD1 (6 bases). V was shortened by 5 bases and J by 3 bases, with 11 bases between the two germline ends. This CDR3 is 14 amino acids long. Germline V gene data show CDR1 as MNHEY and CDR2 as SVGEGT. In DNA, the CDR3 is TGTGCCAGCAGTGTACAGGGCCTCAATCAGCCCCAGCATTTT. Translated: CASSVQGLNQPQHF.

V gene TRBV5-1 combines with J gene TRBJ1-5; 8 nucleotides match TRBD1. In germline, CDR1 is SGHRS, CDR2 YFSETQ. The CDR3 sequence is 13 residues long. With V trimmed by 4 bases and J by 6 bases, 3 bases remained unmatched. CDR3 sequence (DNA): TGCGCCAGCAGCGGACAGGGTGGTCAGCCCCAGCATTTT. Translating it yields CASSGQGGQPQHF.

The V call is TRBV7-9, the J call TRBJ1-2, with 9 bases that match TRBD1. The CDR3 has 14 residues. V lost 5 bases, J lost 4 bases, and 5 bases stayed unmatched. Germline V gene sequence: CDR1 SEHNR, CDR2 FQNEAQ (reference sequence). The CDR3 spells CASSPRTGAYGYTF. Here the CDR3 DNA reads TGTGCCAGCAGCCCCAGGACAGGGGCCTATGGCTACACCTTC.

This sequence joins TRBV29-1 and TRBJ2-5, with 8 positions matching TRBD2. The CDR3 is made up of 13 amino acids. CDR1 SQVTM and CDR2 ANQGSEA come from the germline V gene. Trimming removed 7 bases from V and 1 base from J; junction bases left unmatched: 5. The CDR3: CSGGTRSQETQYF. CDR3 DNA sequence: TGCAGCGGAGGGACTAGGAGCCAAGAGACCCAGTACTTC. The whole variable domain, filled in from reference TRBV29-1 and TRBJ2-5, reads SAVISQKPSRDICQRGTSLTIQCQVDSQVTMMFWYRQQPGQSLTLIATANQGSEATYESGFVIDKFPISRPNLTFSTLTVSNMSPEDSSIYLCSGGTRSQETQYFGPGTRLLVL.

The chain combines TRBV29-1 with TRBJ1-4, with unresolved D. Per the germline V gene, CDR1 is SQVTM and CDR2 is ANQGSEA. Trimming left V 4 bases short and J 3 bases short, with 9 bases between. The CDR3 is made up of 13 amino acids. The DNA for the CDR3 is TGCAGCGTTGTCGGAGCAGCTAATGAAAAACTGTTTTTT. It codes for CSVVGAANEKLFF. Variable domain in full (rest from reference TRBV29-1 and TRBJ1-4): SAVISQKPSRDICQRGTSLTIQCQVDSQVTMMFWYRQQPGQSLTLIATANQGSEATYESGFVIDKFPISRPNLTFSTLTVSNMSPEDSSIYLCSVVGAANEKLFFGSGTQLSVL.

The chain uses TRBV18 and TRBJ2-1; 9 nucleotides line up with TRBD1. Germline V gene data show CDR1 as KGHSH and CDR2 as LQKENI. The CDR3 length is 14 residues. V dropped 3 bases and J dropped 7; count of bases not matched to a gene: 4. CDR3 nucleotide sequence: TGTGCCAGCTCACCGGGACAGGGTGGAAATGAGCAGTTCTTC. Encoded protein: CASSPGQGGNEQFF. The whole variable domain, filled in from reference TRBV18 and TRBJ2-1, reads NAGVMQNPRHLVRRRGQEARLRCSPMKGHSHVYWYRQLPEEGLKFMVYLQKENIIDESGMPKERFSAEFPKEGPSILRIQQVVRGDSAAYFCASSPGQGGNEQFFGPGTRLTVL.

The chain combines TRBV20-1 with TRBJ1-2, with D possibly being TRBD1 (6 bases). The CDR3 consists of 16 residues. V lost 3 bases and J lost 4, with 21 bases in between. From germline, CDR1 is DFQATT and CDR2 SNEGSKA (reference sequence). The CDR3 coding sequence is TGCAGTGCTAGTAGTGGGGGCTCAGGAGTAGTCTATGGCTACACCTTC. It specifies CSASSGGSGVVYGYTF.